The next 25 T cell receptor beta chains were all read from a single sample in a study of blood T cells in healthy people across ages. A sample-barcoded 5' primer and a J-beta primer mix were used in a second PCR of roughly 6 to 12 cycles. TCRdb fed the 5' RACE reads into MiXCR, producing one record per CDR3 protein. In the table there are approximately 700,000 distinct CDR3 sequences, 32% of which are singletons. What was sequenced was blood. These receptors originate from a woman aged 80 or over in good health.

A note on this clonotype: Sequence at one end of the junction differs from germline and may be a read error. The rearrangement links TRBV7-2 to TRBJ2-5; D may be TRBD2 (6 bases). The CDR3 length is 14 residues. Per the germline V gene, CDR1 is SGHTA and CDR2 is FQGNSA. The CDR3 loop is CVSSSGLGQWAQYF. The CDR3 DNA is TGTGTCAGCAGCTCGGGACTTGGGCAGTGGGCGCAGTACTTC.

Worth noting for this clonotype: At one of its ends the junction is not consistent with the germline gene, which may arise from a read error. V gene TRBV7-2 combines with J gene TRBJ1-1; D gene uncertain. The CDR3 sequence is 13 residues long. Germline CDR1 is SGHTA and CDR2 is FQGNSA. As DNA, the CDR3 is TGTGCCAGCGGCTTAGGCCTGAACACTGAAGCTTTCTTT. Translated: CASGLGLNTEAFF.

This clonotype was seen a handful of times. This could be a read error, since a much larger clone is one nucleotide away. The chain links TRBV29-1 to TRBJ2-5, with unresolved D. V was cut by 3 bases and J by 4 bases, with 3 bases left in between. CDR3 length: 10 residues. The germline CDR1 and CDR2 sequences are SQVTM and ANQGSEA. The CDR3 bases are TGCAGCGTTGATCGAGAGACCCAGTACTTC. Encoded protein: CSVDRETQYF.

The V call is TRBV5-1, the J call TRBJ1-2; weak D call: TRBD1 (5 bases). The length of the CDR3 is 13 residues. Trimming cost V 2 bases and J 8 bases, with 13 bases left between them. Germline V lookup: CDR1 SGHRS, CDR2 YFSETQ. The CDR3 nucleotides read TGCGCCAGCAGCTTCGAGGGGCCGGGGGGCTACACCTTC. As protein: CASSFEGPGGYTF.

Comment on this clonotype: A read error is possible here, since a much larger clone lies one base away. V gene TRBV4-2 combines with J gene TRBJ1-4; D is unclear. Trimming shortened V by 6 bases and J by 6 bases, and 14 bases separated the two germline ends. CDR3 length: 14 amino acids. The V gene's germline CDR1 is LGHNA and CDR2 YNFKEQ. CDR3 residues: CASRQQPDDEKLFF. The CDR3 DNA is TGTGCCAGCAGGCAGCAGCCGGACGATGAAAAACTGTTTTTT.

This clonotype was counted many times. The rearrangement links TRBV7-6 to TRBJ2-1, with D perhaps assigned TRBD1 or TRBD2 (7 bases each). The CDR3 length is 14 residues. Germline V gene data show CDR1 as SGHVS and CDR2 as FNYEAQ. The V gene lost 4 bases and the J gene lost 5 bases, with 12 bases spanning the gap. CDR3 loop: CASSYRGGDNEQFF. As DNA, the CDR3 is TGTGCCAGCAGCTACAGGGGAGGGGACAATGAGCAGTTCTTC.

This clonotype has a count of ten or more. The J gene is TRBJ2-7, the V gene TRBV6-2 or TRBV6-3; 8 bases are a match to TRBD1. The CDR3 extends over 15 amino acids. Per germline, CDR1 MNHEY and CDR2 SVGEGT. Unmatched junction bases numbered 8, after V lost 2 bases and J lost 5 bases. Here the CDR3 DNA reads TGTGCCAGCAGTTACGCGGGACAGGTAGTACACGAGCAGTACTTC. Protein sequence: CASSYAGQVVHEQYF.

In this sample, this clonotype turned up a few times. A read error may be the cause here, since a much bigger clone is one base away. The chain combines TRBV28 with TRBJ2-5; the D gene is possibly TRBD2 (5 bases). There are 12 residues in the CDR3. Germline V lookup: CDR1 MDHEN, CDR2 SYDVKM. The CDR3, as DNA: TGTGCCTGCAGCATAGCGCGGGAGACCCAGTACTTC. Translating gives CACSIARETQYF.

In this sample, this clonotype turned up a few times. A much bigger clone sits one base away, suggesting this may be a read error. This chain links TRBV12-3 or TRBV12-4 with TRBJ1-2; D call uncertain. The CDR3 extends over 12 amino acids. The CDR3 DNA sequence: TGTGCCAGCAGCCCCGTAGTCTATGGCCACACCTTC. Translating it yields CASSPVVYGHTF.

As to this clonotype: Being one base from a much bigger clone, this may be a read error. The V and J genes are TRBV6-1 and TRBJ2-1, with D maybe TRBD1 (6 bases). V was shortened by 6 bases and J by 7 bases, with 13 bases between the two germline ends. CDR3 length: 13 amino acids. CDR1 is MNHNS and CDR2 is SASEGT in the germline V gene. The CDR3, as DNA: TGTGCCAGCAGGGGGGCCTCGCGAAATGAGCAGTTCTTC. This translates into CASRGASRNEQFF.

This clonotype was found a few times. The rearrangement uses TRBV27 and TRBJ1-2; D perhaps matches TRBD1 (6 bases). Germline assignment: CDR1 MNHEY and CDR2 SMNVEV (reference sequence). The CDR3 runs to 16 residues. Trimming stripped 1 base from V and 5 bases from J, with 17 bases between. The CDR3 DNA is TGTGCCAGCAGTTTATTCCCCCCGGGGGCGCGATATGGCTACACCTTC. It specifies CASSLFPPGARYGYTF.

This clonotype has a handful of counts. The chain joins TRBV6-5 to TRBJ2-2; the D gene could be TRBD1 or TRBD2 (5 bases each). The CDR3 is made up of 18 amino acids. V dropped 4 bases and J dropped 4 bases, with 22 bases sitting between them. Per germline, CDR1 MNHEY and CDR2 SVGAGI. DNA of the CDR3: TGTGCCAGCAGTTCCAGGGACGGATCGTGGAGGTCCACCGGGGAGCTGTTTTTT. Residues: CASSSRDGSWRSTGELFF.

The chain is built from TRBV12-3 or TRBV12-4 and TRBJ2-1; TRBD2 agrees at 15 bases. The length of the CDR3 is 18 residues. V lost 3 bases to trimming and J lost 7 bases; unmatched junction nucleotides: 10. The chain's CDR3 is CASSFRITGTSGRNEQFF. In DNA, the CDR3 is TGTGCCAGCAGTTTCCGAATCACCGGGACTAGCGGGAGGAATGAGCAGTTCTTC.

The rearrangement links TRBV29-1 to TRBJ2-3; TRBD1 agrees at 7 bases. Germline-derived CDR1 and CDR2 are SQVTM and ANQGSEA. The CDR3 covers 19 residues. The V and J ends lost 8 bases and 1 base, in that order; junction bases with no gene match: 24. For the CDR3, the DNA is TGCAGCCTTGTTGCCGGACAGGTGGCCTTTCAGGAGGGCACAGATACGCAGTATTTT. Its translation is CSLVAGQVAFQEGTDTQYF.

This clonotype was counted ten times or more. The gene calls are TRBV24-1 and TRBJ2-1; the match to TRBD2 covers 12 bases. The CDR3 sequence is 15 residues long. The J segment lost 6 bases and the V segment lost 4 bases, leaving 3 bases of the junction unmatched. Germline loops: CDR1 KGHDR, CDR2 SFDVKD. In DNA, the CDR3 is TGTGCCACCAGTGACAGGACTAGCGGGGTCAATGAGCAGTTCTTC. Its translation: CATSDRTSGVNEQFF.

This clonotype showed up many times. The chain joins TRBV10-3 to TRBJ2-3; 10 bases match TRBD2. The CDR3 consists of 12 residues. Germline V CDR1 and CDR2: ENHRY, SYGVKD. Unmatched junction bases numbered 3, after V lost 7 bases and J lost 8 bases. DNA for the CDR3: TGTGCCATCACTAGCGGGGGCGGTACGCAGTATTTT. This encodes CAITSGGGTQYF.

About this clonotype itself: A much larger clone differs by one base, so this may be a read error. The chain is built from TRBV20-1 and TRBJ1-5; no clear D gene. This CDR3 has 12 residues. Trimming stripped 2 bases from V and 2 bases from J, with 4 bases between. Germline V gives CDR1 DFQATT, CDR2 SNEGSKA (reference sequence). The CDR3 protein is CSARQRNQPQHF. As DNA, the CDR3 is TGCAGTGCTAGACAGCGCAATCAGCCCCAGCATTTT.

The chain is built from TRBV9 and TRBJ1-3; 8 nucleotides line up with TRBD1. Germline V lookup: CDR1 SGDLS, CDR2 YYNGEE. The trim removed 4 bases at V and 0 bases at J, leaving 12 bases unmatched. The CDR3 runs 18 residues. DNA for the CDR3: TGTGCCAGCAGCCCCCGTCCCGGGACAGGTTACTCTGGAAACACCATATATTTT. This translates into CASSPRPGTGYSGNTIYF.

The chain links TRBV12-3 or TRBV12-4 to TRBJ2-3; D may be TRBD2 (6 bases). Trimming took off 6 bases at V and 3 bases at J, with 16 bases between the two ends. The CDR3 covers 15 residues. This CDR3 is CASSPLLAGTDTQYF. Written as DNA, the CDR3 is TGTGCCAGCAGCCCGTTGCTGGCGGGAACAGATACGCAGTATTTT.

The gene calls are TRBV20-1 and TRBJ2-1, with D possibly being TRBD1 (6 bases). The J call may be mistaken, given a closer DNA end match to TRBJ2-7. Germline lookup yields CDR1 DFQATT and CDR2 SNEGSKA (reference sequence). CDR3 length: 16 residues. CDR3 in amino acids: CSATDRDKSSYNEQYF. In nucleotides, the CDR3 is TGCAGTGCTACCGACCGGGACAAGAGCTCCTACAACGAGCAGTACTTC.

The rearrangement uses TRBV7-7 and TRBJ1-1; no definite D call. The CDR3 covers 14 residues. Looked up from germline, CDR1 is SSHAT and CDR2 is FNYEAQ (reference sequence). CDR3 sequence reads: CASGPDGPNTEAFF. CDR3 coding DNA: TGTGCTAGCGGCCCCGACGGACCGAACACTGAAGCTTTCTTT.

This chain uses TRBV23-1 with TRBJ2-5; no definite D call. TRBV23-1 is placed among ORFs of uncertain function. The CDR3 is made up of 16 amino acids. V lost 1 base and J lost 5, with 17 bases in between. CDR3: CASSQFGDWISETQYF. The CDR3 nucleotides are TGCGCCAGCAGTCAATTTGGGGATTGGATTTCGGAGACCCAGTACTTC.

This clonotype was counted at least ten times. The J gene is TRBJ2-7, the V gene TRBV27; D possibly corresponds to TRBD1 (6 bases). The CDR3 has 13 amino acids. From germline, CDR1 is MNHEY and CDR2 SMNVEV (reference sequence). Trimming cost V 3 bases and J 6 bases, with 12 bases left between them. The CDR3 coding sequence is TGTGCCAGCAGTTTTCAAGGACAGTCCGAGCAGTACTTC. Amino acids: CASSFQGQSEQYF.

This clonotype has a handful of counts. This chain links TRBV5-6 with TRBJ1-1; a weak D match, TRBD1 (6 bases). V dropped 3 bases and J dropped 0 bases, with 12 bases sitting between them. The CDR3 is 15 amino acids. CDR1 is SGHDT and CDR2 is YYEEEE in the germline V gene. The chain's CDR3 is CASSSVGGMNTEAFF. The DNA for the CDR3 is TGTGCCAGCAGCTCGGTCGGGGGCATGAACACTGAAGCTTTCTTT.

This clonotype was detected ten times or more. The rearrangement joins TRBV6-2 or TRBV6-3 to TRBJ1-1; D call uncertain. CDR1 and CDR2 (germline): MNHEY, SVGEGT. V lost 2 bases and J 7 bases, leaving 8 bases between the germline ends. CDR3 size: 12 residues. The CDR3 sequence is CASSYPAGEAFF. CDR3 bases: TGTGCCAGCAGTTACCCTGCGGGTGAAGCTTTCTTT.